These 14 T cell receptor beta chains were all obtained from the same sample, sequenced in a study of OX40 agonist ivuxolimab in advanced cancers. Using immunoSEQ multiplex PCR, the repertoire was profiled, and TCRdb retains in-frame clones only, with some absent. The table lists some 50,000 clones, 86% of them singletons, with approximately 14% in the top ten. The sequences come from CD4+ or CD8+ T cells sorted from blood, collected in a trial of the OX40 agonist ivuxolimab. Receptors were obtained from an adult with an advanced solid tumor such as melanoma, head and neck, liver or kidney cancer.

This chain links TRBV7-9 with TRBJ2-5; 12 nucleotides line up with TRBD1. Germline values: CDR1 SEHNR, CDR2 FQNEAQ (reference sequence). The length of the CDR3 is 15 residues. The junction had 6 bases not matched to a gene; V was cut back by 5 bases and J by 5 bases. The CDR3 bases are TGTGCCAGCAGCGGGGGACAGGGGGCATTTGAGACCCAGTACTTC. It is translated as CASSGGQGAFETQYF.

V gene TRBV28 combines with J gene TRBJ2-1; tentatively, D is TRBD2 (6 bases). V lost 3 bases, J lost 0 bases, and 9 bases lay in between. The germline CDR1 and CDR2 sequences are MDHEN and SYDVKM. CDR3 length: 15 amino acids. The CDR3 coding sequence is TGTGCCAGCAGTTTCGGGAGTCCCTCCTACAATGAGCAGTTCTTC. Encoded protein: CASSFGSPSYNEQFF.

The J gene is TRBJ1-4, the V gene TRBV19; D might be TRBD1 (5 bases). The V gene's germline CDR1 is LNHDA and CDR2 SQIVND (reference sequence). Trimming removed 5 bases from V and 5 bases from J, with 18 bases in between. This CDR3 comprises 16 residues. The CDR3 here is CASSGGADVPNEKLFF. The CDR3 bases are TGTGCCAGTAGTGGAGGGGCGGACGTTCCGAATGAAAAACTGTTTTTT. Complete variable domain (other parts from reference TRBV19 and TRBJ1-4): DGGITQSPKYLFRKEGQNVTLSCEQNLNHDAMYWYRQDPGQGLRLIYYSQIVNDFQKGDIAEGYSVSREKKESFPLTVTSAQKNPTAFYLCASSGGADVPNEKLFFGSGTQLSVL.

The chain combines TRBV11-3 with TRBJ1-2, with no clear D. There are 14 residues in the CDR3. Germline V CDR1 and CDR2: SGHNT, YENEEA. Trimming cost V 1 base and J 1 base, with 7 bases left between them. CDR3: CASSLGLVNYGYTF. As DNA, the CDR3 is TGTGCCAGCAGCTTAGGGTTGGTTAACTATGGCTACACCTTC.

The gene calls are TRBV28 and TRBJ1-5; D is perhaps TRBD1 (5 bases). Germline-derived CDR1 and CDR2 are MDHEN and SYDVKM. V lost 3 bases to trimming and J lost 4 bases, with 10 bases between them. CDR3 length: 14 amino acids. CDR3 residues: CASSFGTGNQPQHF. The CDR3 DNA is TGTGCCAGCAGTTTTGGGACTGGGAATCAGCCCCAGCATTTT.

V usage is TRBV7-2 and J usage is TRBJ2-7; 8 bases match TRBD1. CDR3 length: 15 residues. Trimming at V came to 1 base and at J to 0 bases, leaving 2 bases not matched to a gene. Germline V lookup: CDR1 SGHTA, CDR2 FQGNSA. CDR3 region: CASSLVGTGSYEQYF. The CDR3 DNA is TGTGCCAGCAGCTTAGTAGGGACAGGCTCCTACGAGCAGTACTTC.

The count of this clone is one. The CDR3 coding sequence is TGTGCCAGCAGCGTCGGGACGGGACTCATGAACACTGAAGCTTTCTTT. This gives the protein CASSVGTGLMNTEAFF. This chain joins TRBV9 and TRBJ1-1; D perhaps matches TRBD1 (5 bases). With 2 bases removed from V and 0 bases from J, the gap between germline ends came to 14 bases. Germline V gives CDR1 SGDLS, CDR2 YYNGEE. This CDR3 region has 16 residues.

This sequence joins TRBV7-3 and TRBJ1-2; 7 bases fit TRBD1. The CDR3 is 15 amino acids. Unmatched junction bases numbered 9, after V lost 5 bases and J lost 3 bases. The germline V gene encodes CDR1 SGHTA and CDR2 FQGTGA. Here the CDR3 DNA reads TGTGCCAGCAGCCCTGGGGGAGGGGGCTACTATGGCTACACCTTC. Translation: CASSPGGGGYYGYTF.

The chain joins TRBV7-9 to TRBJ1-1; the match to TRBD1 covers 7 bases. Trimming took 0 bases from V and 7 from J; bases not matched to a gene: 5. Germline V gene sequence: CDR1 SEHNR, CDR2 FQNEAQ (reference sequence). The CDR3 totals 14 residues. The CDR3 spells CASSLALQGREAFF. The DNA for the CDR3 is TGTGCCAGCAGCTTAGCTTTACAGGGGCGTGAAGCTTTCTTT.

The chain uses TRBV4-1 and TRBJ2-3; tentatively, D is TRBD1 (7 bases). The CDR3 loop spans 18 amino acids. Trimming stripped 2 bases from V and 3 bases from J, with 21 bases between. The V gene's germline CDR1 is MGHRA and CDR2 YSYEKL. CDR3 region: CASSQPLPQGGKTDTQYF. The CDR3 DNA follows: TGCGCCAGCAGCCAACCCCTGCCCCAGGGGGGTAAAACAGATACGCAGTATTTT.

This chain uses TRBV2 with TRBJ1-1, with a weak D call TRBD1 (5 bases). The CDR3 is 13 amino acids. Trimming took off 4 bases at V and 1 base at J, with 7 bases between the two ends. In germline, CDR1 is SNHLY, CDR2 FYNNEI. The CDR3 sequence is CASSGTPNTEAFF. The CDR3, as DNA: TGTGCCAGCAGTGGGACACCGAACACTGAAGCTTTCTTT.

This sequence joins TRBV18 and TRBJ2-7; D ambiguous. Germline V gives CDR1 KGHSH, CDR2 LQKENI. This CDR3 has 11 amino acids. V lost 5 bases and J lost 6, with 8 bases in between. CDR3 in amino acids: CASSSVGEQYF. For the CDR3, the DNA is TGTGCCAGCTCATCTGTCGGCGAGCAGTACTTC.

Note on this clone: The junction departs from germline at one end; a sequencing error may be responsible. Other DNA variants within this sample encode the same CDR3. The V gene is TRBV28, the J gene TRBJ2-7, with 12 bases fitting TRBD2. Looked up from germline, CDR1 is MDHEN and CDR2 is SYDVKM. The CDR3 consists of 15 residues. The CDR3 reads CASSPRLAGAYEQYF. Written as DNA, the CDR3 is TGCGCCAGCAGTCCTCGACTAGCGGGAGCCTACGAGCAGTACTTC.

This clone has just one count. This chain links TRBV5-1 with TRBJ2-1; 7 bases are a match to TRBD2. The V gene's germline CDR1 is SGHRS and CDR2 YFSETQ. The CDR3 has 15 residues. V was clipped by 2 bases and J by 8 bases; unmatched bases: 10. CDR3 protein: CASSFTAGDAYEQFF. The CDR3 bases are TGCGCCAGCAGCTTTACGGCGGGAGACGCATATGAGCAGTTCTTC.